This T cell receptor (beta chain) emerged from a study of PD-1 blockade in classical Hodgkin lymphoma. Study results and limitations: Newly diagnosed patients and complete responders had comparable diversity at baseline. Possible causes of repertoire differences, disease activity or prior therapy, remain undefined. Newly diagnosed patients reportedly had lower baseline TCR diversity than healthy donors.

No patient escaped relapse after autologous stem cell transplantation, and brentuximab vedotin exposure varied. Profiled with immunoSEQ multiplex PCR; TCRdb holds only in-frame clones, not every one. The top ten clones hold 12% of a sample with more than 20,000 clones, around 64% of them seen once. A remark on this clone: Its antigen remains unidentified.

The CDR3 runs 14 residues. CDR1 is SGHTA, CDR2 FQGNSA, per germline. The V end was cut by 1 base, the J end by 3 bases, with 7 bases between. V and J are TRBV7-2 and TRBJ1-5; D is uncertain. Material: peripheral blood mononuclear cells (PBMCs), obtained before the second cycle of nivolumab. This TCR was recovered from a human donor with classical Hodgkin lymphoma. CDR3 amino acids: CASSLGSYNQPQHF. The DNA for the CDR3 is TGTGCCAGCAGCTTAGGTTCTTACAATCAGCCCCAGCATTTT.